Shown below are 29 T cell receptor beta chains from a single sample sequenced in a study of CD8 T cells in Susac syndrome. Reverse transcription used about 0.45 to 1 ug RNA and random hexamers. Using its own MiXCR run on the immunoSEQ multiplex PCR reads, TCRdb lists one record per CDR3 protein. This table holds some 450,000 distinct CDR3 sequences, approximately 89% found once. Sequences were obtained from CD8+ T cells from PBMCs. The receptors stem from a human donor with multiple sclerosis.

The chain employs TRBV2 and TRBJ2-7; 8 bases are a match to TRBD1. The CDR3 runs to 14 residues. Germline V gene data show CDR1 as SNHLY and CDR2 as FYNNEI. The V and J ends lost 7 bases and 0 bases, in that order; junction bases with no gene match: 5. CDR3 sequence: CASKGQGASYEQYF. CDR3 DNA: TGTGCCAGCAAGGGGCAGGGGGCCTCCTACGAGCAGTACTTC.

The chain uses TRBV6-5 and TRBJ1-1, with a weak D call TRBD1 (6 bases). V dropped 7 bases and J dropped 1 base, with 16 bases sitting between them. CDR3 length equals 15 residues. From germline, CDR1 is MNHEY and CDR2 SVGAGI. Here the CDR3 reads CASIIGRGGNTEAFF. For the CDR3, the DNA is TGTGCCAGCATAATCGGCAGAGGGGGGAACACTGAAGCTTTCTTT.

The chain links TRBV5-1 to TRBJ1-2; tentatively, D is TRBD1 (5 bases). V dropped 0 bases and J dropped 2 bases, with 17 bases sitting between them. The germline V gene encodes CDR1 SGHRS and CDR2 YFSETQ. This CDR3 region has 17 residues. The CDR3, as DNA: TGCGCCAGCAGCTTGGAATCCGCCCAGGGCTGGAACTATGGCTACACCTTC. It translates to CASSLESAQGWNYGYTF.

This clonotype appeared once. The chain has TRBV15 and TRBJ2-1; D remains unclear. CDR1 is LNHNV and CDR2 is YYDKDF in the germline V gene (reference sequence). This CDR3 contains 13 residues. Trimming removed 3 bases from V and 3 bases from J, with 6 bases in between. CDR3 region: CATSRVRYNEQFF. CDR3 nucleotide sequence: TGTGCCACCAGCAGGGTCCGCTACAATGAGCAGTTCTTC.

CDR3 nucleotides: TGTGCCAGCAGTTTGGAGGGACAGCTGTCCTACAATGAGCAGTTCTTC. As protein: CASSLEGQLSYNEQFF. The chain combines TRBV12-3 or TRBV12-4 with TRBJ2-1, with TRBD1 as a possible D gene (7 bases). V lost 3 bases, J lost 1 base, and 13 bases lay in between. The CDR3 runs 16 residues.

The rearrangement joins TRBV5-5 to TRBJ2-7; D unresolved. Trimming pared 3 bases from V and 4 bases from J, leaving 14 bases between. The V gene's germline CDR1 is SGHKS and CDR2 YYEKEE (reference sequence). The CDR3 is made up of 14 amino acids. For the CDR3, the DNA is TGTGCCAGCAGCTCACATACGGAAAGTTACGAGCAGTACTTC. Translating it yields CASSSHTESYEQYF.

The V gene is TRBV19, the J gene TRBJ2-5; 10 bases are a match to TRBD2. Germline lookup yields CDR1 LNHDA and CDR2 SQIVND (reference sequence). J lost 5 bases, V lost 0 bases, and 6 bases had no gene match. The CDR3 loop spans 16 amino acids. The CDR3 is CASSIDKGLALETQYF. CDR3 sequence (DNA): TGTGCCAGTAGTATAGATAAGGGACTAGCGCTGGAGACCCAGTACTTC.

The chain links TRBV30 to TRBJ1-2; a possible D gene is TRBD1 (5 bases). CDR3 length equals 14 residues. Trimming shortened V by 3 bases and J by 6 bases, and 17 bases separated the two germline ends. In germline, CDR1 is GTSNPN, CDR2 SVGIG (reference sequence). This CDR3 reads CAWSATGQVDGYTF. The CDR3 DNA follows: TGTGCCTGGAGCGCCACGGGGCAGGTTGATGGCTACACCTTC.

This chain joins TRBV19 and TRBJ2-7; 11 nucleotides match TRBD1. Germline V CDR1 and CDR2: LNHDA, SQIVND (reference sequence). J lost 0 bases, V lost 9 bases, and 7 bases had no gene match. This CDR3 comprises 15 residues. This CDR3 reads CASEAGTGGSYEQYF. In nucleotides, the CDR3 is TGTGCCAGCGAAGCTGGGACAGGGGGCTCCTACGAGCAGTACTTC.

This chain uses TRBV19 with TRBJ2-7, with 7 bases that match TRBD1. Trimming took 7 bases from V and 1 from J; bases not matched to a gene: 7. CDR3 size: 14 residues. CDR1 LNHDA and CDR2 SQIVND come from the germline V gene (reference sequence). This CDR3 reads CASKGAQESYEQYF. The CDR3 DNA reads as TGTGCCAGTAAGGGGGCACAGGAGTCCTACGAGCAGTACTTC.

This clonotype was observed once. This sequence joins TRBV5-4 and TRBJ2-5; possibly TRBD1 or TRBD2 for D (5 bases each). This CDR3 has 14 amino acids. Germline V CDR1 and CDR2: SGHNT, YYREEE (reference sequence). The V and J ends lost 4 bases and 1 base respectively, with 11 bases between them. CDR3 sequence (DNA): TGTGCCAGCAGCAGGGGACCGCTCCAAGAGACCCAGTACTTC. It is translated as CASSRGPLQETQYF.

On this clonotype: A junction end diverges from the germline sequence, so it may reflect a read error. CDR3 protein: CASSLEGGNNQPQLF. CDR3 DNA sequence: TGCGCCAGCAGCTTGGAGGGGGGCAACAATCAGCCCCAGCTTTTT. This chain links TRBV5-1 with TRBJ1-5; maybe TRBD1 (6 bases). CDR1 is SGHRS, CDR2 YFSETQ, per germline. The CDR3 totals 15 residues.

The rearrangement uses TRBV7-2 and TRBJ2-1; no firm D call. Germline CDR1 and CDR2: SGHTA and FQGNSA. The CDR3 contains 13 residues. Trimming removed 2 bases at V and 8 bases at J, with 10 bases between. Here the CDR3 reads CASSLPLTDEQFF. CDR3 nucleotide sequence: TGTGCCAGCAGCTTACCCTTGACGGATGAGCAGTTCTTC.

The genes are TRBV20-1 and TRBJ2-7, with 9 bases matching TRBD2. J gave up 7 bases and V 4 bases, and 17 bases lay outside the gene matches. The germline V gene has CDR1 DFQATT and CDR2 SNEGSKA (reference sequence). The CDR3 runs 16 residues. The CDR3 reads CSAKKRAGGPLVEQYF. CDR3 in DNA: TGCAGTGCTAAGAAGCGTGCGGGAGGGCCCCTAGTGGAGCAGTACTTC.

The chain recombines TRBV7-9 with TRBJ1-2; D might be TRBD1 (6 bases). The CDR3 is made up of 17 amino acids. Per the germline V gene, CDR1 is SEHNR and CDR2 is FQNEAQ (reference sequence). V shed 4 bases and J shed 4 bases, with 22 bases lying between them. CDR3 protein: CASSSQEGGSSFYGYTF. The CDR3 DNA follows: TGTGCCAGCAGCTCCCAGGAGGGGGGCAGTTCTTTCTATGGCTACACCTTC.

The genes are TRBV27 and TRBJ2-7, with D perhaps TRBD2 (5 bases). Germline CDR1 reads MNHEY; CDR2 reads SMNVEV (reference sequence). The V and J ends lost 2 bases and 8 bases respectively, with 7 bases between them. This CDR3 has 11 amino acids. CDR3 nucleotide sequence: TGTGCCAGCAGTTTAGGGGAGAAGCAGTACTTC. Its protein product is CASSLGEKQYF.

Turning to this clonotype: Likely a read error: the CDR3 ends without its conserved phenylalanine or tryptophan. The chain is built from TRBV27 and TRBJ2-7; D perhaps matches TRBD1 (6 bases). The V end lost 5 bases, the J end lost 2 bases, and 10 bases lay between the germline ends. CDR3 length: 13 amino acids. CDR1 MNHEY and CDR2 SMNVEV come from the germline V gene (reference sequence). The CDR3 reads CASSLGQPYEQYL. CDR3 in DNA: TGTGCCAGCAGTCTAGGACAGCCCTACGAGCAGTACCTC.

The genes are TRBV9 and TRBJ2-1, with D possibly being TRBD1 or TRBD2 (5 bases each). V lost 2 bases and J 5 bases, leaving 11 bases between the germline ends. This CDR3 is built from 14 residues. The germline gives CDR1 SGDLS, CDR2 YYNGEE. CDR3: CASSVGVTNNEQFF. The CDR3 bases are TGTGCCAGCAGCGTGGGGGTTACCAACAATGAGCAGTTCTTC. The full variable domain, rest sourced from reference TRBV9 and TRBJ2-1, is DSGVTQTPKHLITATGQRVTLRCSPRSGDLSVYWYQQSLDQGLQFLIQYYNGEERAKGNILERFSAQQFPDLHSELNLSSLELGDSALYFCASSVGVTNNEQFFGPGTRLTVL.

J is TRBJ1-5 and V is TRBV27; D uncertain. The germline gives CDR1 MNHEY, CDR2 SMNVEV (reference sequence). V was trimmed by 2 bases and J by 0 bases, leaving 11 bases between them. The CDR3 covers 16 residues. CDR3 amino acids: CASSLIPLGSNQPQHF. The CDR3 coding sequence is TGTGCCAGCAGTTTAATTCCTCTAGGTAGCAATCAGCCCCAGCATTTT.

The chain recombines TRBV27 with TRBJ1-1, with D possibly being TRBD1 (6 bases). Germline V lookup: CDR1 MNHEY, CDR2 SMNVEV (reference sequence). V gave up 6 bases and J gave up 2 bases, with 10 bases separating them. The CDR3 covers 13 residues. The CDR3 DNA reads as TGTGCCAGCAGACAGGGTACCAACACTGAAGCTTTCTTT. It translates to CASRQGTNTEAFF.

This chain uses TRBV30 with TRBJ1-1; a weak D match, TRBD1 (6 bases). Germline values: CDR1 GTSNPN, CDR2 SVGIG (reference sequence). This CDR3 is built from 14 residues. V lost 0 bases, J lost 2 bases, and 10 bases lay in between. The CDR3 DNA is TGTGCCTGGAGTGTATGGGGGGGCAACACTGAAGCTTTCTTT. It specifies CAWSVWGGNTEAFF.

The chain couples TRBV9 to TRBJ2-1, with TRBD1 matching over 9 bases. Germline V gene sequence: CDR1 SGDLS, CDR2 YYNGEE. V lost 4 bases, J lost 6 bases, and 5 bases stayed unmatched. CDR3 length: 14 residues. The CDR3 bases are TGTGCCAGCAGCATTCGACAGGGGGTCAATGAGCAGTTCTTC. This translates into CASSIRQGVNEQFF. Together with reference TRBV9 and TRBJ2-1, the CDR3 gives the full variable domain: DSGVTQTPKHLITATGQRVTLRCSPRSGDLSVYWYQQSLDQGLQFLIQYYNGEERAKGNILERFSAQQFPDLHSELNLSSLELGDSALYFCASSIRQGVNEQFFGPGTRLTVL.

The V call is TRBV6-1, the J call TRBJ2-5; TRBD2 is a possible D gene (6 bases). The germline V gene encodes CDR1 MNHNS and CDR2 SASEGT. Trimming removed 6 bases at V and 5 bases at J, with 22 bases between. CDR3 length equals 16 residues. CDR3 loop: CASSPSTGDAWETQYF. In DNA form, the CDR3 reads TGTGCCAGCAGCCCTTCGACGGGGGACGCCTGGGAGACCCAGTACTTC.

The CDR3 reads CASSFPPGTDTQYF. Here the CDR3 DNA reads TGTGCCAGCAGTTTCCCCCCCGGGACAGATACGCAGTATTTT. The gene calls are TRBV6-5 and TRBJ2-3, with D hard to call. Germline V gene lookup returns CDR1 MNHEY and CDR2 SVGAGI. This CDR3 has 14 residues. V was shortened by 4 bases and J by 3 bases, with 11 bases between the two germline ends.

The V call is TRBV7-9, the J call TRBJ1-2; TRBD1 matches 9 bases. The CDR3 runs 15 residues. Germline-derived CDR1 and CDR2 are SEHNR and FQNEAQ (reference sequence). V lost 5 bases, J lost 2 bases, and 6 bases stayed unmatched. CDR3 region: CASSHTGTGNYGYTF. The CDR3 nucleotides are TGTGCCAGCAGCCATACCGGGACAGGGAACTATGGCTACACCTTC.

This chain uses TRBV3-1 with TRBJ2-5; 10 bases are shared with TRBD1. V was pared by 0 bases and J by 4 bases, with 8 bases of the junction left unmatched. The CDR3 spans 17 residues. Germline V gives CDR1 LGHDT, CDR2 YNNKEL (reference sequence). The CDR3 sequence is CASSQDPDRGIGETQYF. The CDR3 bases are TGTGCCAGCAGCCAAGATCCGGACAGGGGGATTGGAGAGACCCAGTACTTC.

The chain links TRBV28 to TRBJ2-1, with unresolved D. V dropped 5 bases and J dropped 10 bases, with 9 bases sitting between them. CDR1 MDHEN and CDR2 SYDVKM come from the germline V gene. CDR3 length: 11 residues. In DNA form, the CDR3 reads TGTGCCAGCAGTGCTGGTTGGGAGCAGTTCTTC. It encodes CASSAGWEQFF.

This chain uses TRBV9 with TRBJ2-7, with 13 bases fitting TRBD2. Germline loops: CDR1 SGDLS, CDR2 YYNGEE. CDR3 length: 14 residues. With V trimmed by 1 base and J by 8 bases, 3 bases remained unmatched. The CDR3 loop is CASSVTGTSGKQYF. Written as DNA, the CDR3 is TGTGCCAGCAGCGTAACCGGGACTAGCGGGAAGCAGTACTTC.

The genes are TRBV7-2 and TRBJ2-6; D not resolved. Deletions cut 11 bases from V and 7 bases from J, with 12 bases between. The CDR3 consists of 12 residues. CDR1 and CDR2 from the germline V gene are SGHTA and FQGNSA. The CDR3 protein is CASPERANVLTF. CDR3 DNA: TGTGCCTCCCCGGAACGAGCCAACGTCCTGACTTTC.